The present TCR beta chain was sequenced within a study of PD-L1 blockade in urothelial cancer. TCRdb's table, derived via immunoSEQ multiplex PCR, lists solely in-frame clones and lacks some. The sample carries around 22,000 clones, about 83% recorded once. Unmatched junction bases numbered 15, after V lost 5 bases and J lost 1 base. CDR1 and CDR2 from the germline V gene are MDHEN and SYDVKM. The CDR3 extends over 19 amino acids. The receptor was derived from a man aged 50 to 59 with urothelial cancer. This sample comprised PBMCs, obtained around atezolizumab (anti-PD-L1) treatment. The chain links TRBV28 to TRBJ2-5; 11 bases are shared with TRBD2. The CDR3 protein is CASSPQGVLAGGLQETQYF. DNA for the CDR3: TGTGCCAGCAGTCCGCAAGGGGTGCTAGCGGGAGGACTCCAAGAGACCCAGTACTTC.